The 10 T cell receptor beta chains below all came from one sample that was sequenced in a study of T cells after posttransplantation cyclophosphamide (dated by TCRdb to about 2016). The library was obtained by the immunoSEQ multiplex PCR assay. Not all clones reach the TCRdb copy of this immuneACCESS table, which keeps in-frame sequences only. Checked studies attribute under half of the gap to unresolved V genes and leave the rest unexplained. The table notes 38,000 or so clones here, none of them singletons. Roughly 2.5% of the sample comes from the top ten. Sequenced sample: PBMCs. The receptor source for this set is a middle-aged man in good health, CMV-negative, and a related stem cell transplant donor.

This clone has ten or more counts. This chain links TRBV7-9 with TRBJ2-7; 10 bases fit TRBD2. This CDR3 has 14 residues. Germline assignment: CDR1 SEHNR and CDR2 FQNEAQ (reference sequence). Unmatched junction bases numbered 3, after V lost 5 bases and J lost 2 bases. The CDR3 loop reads CASSGTSVTYEQYF. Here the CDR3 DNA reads TGTGCCAGCAGCGGGACTAGCGTTACCTACGAGCAGTACTTC.

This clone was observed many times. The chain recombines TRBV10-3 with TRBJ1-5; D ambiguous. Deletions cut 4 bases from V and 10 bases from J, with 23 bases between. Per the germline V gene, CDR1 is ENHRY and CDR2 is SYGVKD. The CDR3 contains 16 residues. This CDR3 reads CAISVSGLREGTPQHF. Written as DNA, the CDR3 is TGTGCCATCAGTGTGTCCGGTTTGAGGGAAGGAACCCCCCAGCATTTT.

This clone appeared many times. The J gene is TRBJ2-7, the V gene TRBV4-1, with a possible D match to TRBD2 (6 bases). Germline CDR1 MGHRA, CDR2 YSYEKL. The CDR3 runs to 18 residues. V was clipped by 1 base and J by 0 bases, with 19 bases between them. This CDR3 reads CASSQGPKGRRDSYEQYF. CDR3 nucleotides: TGCGCCAGCAGCCAAGGTCCGAAGGGACGGAGGGACTCCTACGAGCAGTACTTC.

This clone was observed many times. The CDR3 nucleotides read TGTGCCAGCAGCTCGGGACTGAATGAAAAACTGTTTTTT. This sequence encodes CASSSGLNEKLFF. This rearrangement joins TRBV14 to TRBJ1-4; TRBD1 might be the D (5 bases). The CDR3 length is 13 residues. Germline V gene data show CDR1 as SGHDN and CDR2 as FVKESK. The V end was cut by 5 bases, the J end by 5 bases, with 9 bases between.

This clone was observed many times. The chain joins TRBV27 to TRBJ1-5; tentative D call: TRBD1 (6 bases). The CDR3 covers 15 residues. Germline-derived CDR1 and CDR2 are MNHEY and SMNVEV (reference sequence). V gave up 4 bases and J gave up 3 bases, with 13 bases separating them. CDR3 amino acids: CASSSGDGPNQPQHF. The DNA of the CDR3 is TGTGCCAGCAGTTCAGGGGACGGCCCCAATCAGCCCCAGCATTTT.

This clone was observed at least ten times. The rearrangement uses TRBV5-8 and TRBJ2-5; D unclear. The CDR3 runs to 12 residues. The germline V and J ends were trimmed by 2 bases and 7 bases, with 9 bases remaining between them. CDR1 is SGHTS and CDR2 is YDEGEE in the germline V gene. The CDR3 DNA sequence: TGTGCCAGCAGCTTTCTAGACGGGACCCAGTACTTC. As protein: CASSFLDGTQYF.

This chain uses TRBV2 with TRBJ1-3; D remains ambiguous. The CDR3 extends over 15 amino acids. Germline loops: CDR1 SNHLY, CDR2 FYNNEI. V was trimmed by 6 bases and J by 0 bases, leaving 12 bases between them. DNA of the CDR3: TGTGCCAGCAGCGAGACATCAAGCTCTGGAAACACCATATATTTT. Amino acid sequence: CASSETSSSGNTIYF.

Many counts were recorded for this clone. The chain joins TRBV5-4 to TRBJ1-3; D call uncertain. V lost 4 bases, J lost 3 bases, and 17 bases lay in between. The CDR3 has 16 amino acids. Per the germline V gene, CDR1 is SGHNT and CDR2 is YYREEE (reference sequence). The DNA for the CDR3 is TGTGCCAGCAGCCTAGGCCCTACCATAATTGGAAACACCATATATTTT. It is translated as CASSLGPTIIGNTIYF.

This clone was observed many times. The CDR3 here is CASSRRDRVDYGYTF. The CDR3 DNA reads as TGTGCCAGCAGTCGCCGGGACAGGGTCGACTATGGCTACACCTTC. This sequence joins TRBV28 and TRBJ1-2, with TRBD1 matching 9 bases. V was clipped by 5 bases and J by 3 bases; unmatched bases: 7. CDR1 is MDHEN and CDR2 is SYDVKM in the germline V gene. This CDR3 has 15 amino acids.

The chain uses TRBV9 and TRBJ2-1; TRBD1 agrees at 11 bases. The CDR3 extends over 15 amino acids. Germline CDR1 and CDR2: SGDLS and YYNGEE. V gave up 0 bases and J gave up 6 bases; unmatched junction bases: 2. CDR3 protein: CASSVGGTGGNEQFF. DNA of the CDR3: TGTGCCAGCAGCGTAGGAGGGACAGGGGGCAATGAGCAGTTCTTC.